A single sample is the source of the 29 T cell receptor beta chains below, sequenced in a study of OX40 agonist ivuxolimab in advanced cancers. Method: immunoSEQ multiplex PCR; TCRdb's copy keeps in-frame clones and lacks some. The data show 95,000 to 150,000 clones, over 85% seen once. Sequenced here: CD4+ or CD8+ T cells sorted from blood, sampled in a trial of the OX40 agonist ivuxolimab. These receptors came from an adult with an advanced solid tumor such as melanoma, head and neck, liver or kidney cancer.

The genes are TRBV21-1 and TRBJ2-1; the table assigns TRBD2, which was not confirmed against the DNA. TRBV21-1 has pseudogene status. The CDR3 length is 17 residues. The CDR3 reads CASSKDTSGKPYNEQFF. The CDR3 DNA follows: TGTGCCAGCAGCAAGGACACTAGCGGGAAACCCTACAATGAGCAGTTCTTC.

This clone was seen just once. The chain combines TRBV19 with TRBJ2-3; D unclear. The CDR3 length is 17 residues. The germline V and J ends were trimmed by 4 bases and 2 bases, with 19 bases remaining between them. Germline V gene lookup returns CDR1 LNHDA and CDR2 SQIVND (reference sequence). In nucleotides, the CDR3 is TGTGCCAGTAGTACCCCTCGACAACCCTTTCACACAGATACGCAGTATTTT. Encoded protein: CASSTPRQPFHTDTQYF.

The chain recombines TRBV19 with TRBJ2-5; D possibly corresponds to TRBD2 (5 bases). V was trimmed by 11 bases and J by 2 bases, leaving 12 bases between them. This CDR3 contains 12 residues. CDR1 and CDR2 from the germline V gene are LNHDA and SQIVND (reference sequence). The chain's CDR3 is CASRGLQETQYF. CDR3 coding DNA: TGTGCCTCCCGAGGGTTACAAGAGACCCAGTACTTC.

V is TRBV4-3 and J is TRBJ2-7; perhaps D is TRBD1 or TRBD2 (6 bases each). V was shortened by 3 bases and J by 0 bases, with 18 bases between the two germline ends. There are 17 residues in the CDR3. Per the germline V gene, CDR1 is LGHNA and CDR2 is YSLEER. The CDR3 reads CASSQLTGGLSSYEQYF. Written as DNA, the CDR3 is TGCGCCAGCAGCCAGCTCACCGGGGGCCTAAGCTCCTACGAGCAGTACTTC.

CDR3 DNA: TGTGCCAGCTCACCCAGGACAGGATTCAATGAGCAGTTCTTC. Translation: CASSPRTGFNEQFF. This chain joins TRBV18 and TRBJ2-1; 7 bases match TRBD1. This CDR3 has 14 amino acids. With V trimmed by 3 bases and J by 6 bases, 5 bases remained unmatched. Germline lookup yields CDR1 KGHSH and CDR2 LQKENI.

This chain joins TRBV7-2 and TRBJ2-5; 10 nucleotides agree with TRBD2. Germline trimming cut 3 bases from V and 2 bases from J; bases unmatched to any gene: 6. The CDR3 consists of 16 residues. CDR1 SGHTA and CDR2 FQGNSA come from the germline V gene. CDR3 in DNA: TGTGCCAGCAGCTTCTGGACTAGCGGAGATCAAGAGACCCAGTACTTC. Protein sequence: CASSFWTSGDQETQYF.

The rearrangement links TRBV7-2 to TRBJ2-5; TRBD1 matches at 9 bases. Germline assignment: CDR1 SGHTA and CDR2 FQGNSA. Unmatched junction bases numbered 5, after V lost 6 bases and J lost 3 bases. The CDR3 loop spans 14 amino acids. The CDR3 protein is CASSLGQGKETQYF. Here the CDR3 DNA reads TGTGCCAGCAGTCTAGGACAGGGGAAAGAGACCCAGTACTTC.

This clone has a handful of counts. CDR3 nucleotides: TGTGCCAGCAGCAACCTGGGACAGGGAAACACTGAAGCTTTCTTT. Translation: CASSNLGQGNTEAFF. V usage is TRBV28 and J usage is TRBJ1-1; 9 positions match TRBD1. V lost 6 bases, J lost 2 bases, and 7 bases stayed unmatched. Germline CDR1 reads MDHEN; CDR2 reads SYDVKM. The CDR3 loop spans 15 amino acids.

The V call is TRBV9, the J call TRBJ2-2; 7 bases are shared with TRBD2. Germline V gives CDR1 SGDLS, CDR2 YYNGEE. The trim removed 3 bases at V and 2 bases at J, leaving 7 bases unmatched. The CDR3 length is 16 residues. The CDR3 loop reads CASSARLARNTGELFF. In DNA, the CDR3 is TGTGCCAGCAGCGCCCGACTAGCTCGTAACACCGGGGAGCTGTTTTTT.

The chain links TRBV7-3 to TRBJ2-2; 8 nucleotides agree with TRBD1. The V and J ends lost 6 bases and 4 bases, in that order; junction bases with no gene match: 4. Germline V gives CDR1 SGHTA, CDR2 FQGTGA. The CDR3 contains 14 residues. Here the CDR3 reads CASRRQGITGELFF. Here the CDR3 DNA reads TGTGCCAGCAGGAGACAGGGGATCACCGGGGAGCTGTTTTTT.

The V and J genes are TRBV5-1 and TRBJ2-1; 7 nucleotides line up with TRBD2. This CDR3 comprises 16 residues. Germline CDR1 and CDR2: SGHRS and YFSETQ. V trimming: 0 bases; J trimming: 2 bases; junction bases outside the gene matches: 5. The CDR3 region is CASSLVASGPYNEQFF. The CDR3 DNA follows: TGCGCCAGCAGCTTGGTAGCTAGCGGACCCTACAATGAGCAGTTCTTC.

The rearrangement uses TRBV13 and TRBJ2-3; no definite D call. Germline-derived CDR1 and CDR2 are PRHDT and FYEKMQ (reference sequence). CDR3 length: 15 amino acids. The V and J ends lost 1 base and 1 base respectively, with 9 bases between them. CDR3 DNA: TGTGCCAGCAGCTTAGATCCGTCCCGCACAGATACGCAGTATTTT. It codes for CASSLDPSRTDTQYF. The whole variable domain, filled in from reference TRBV13 and TRBJ2-3, reads AAGVIQSPRHLIKEKRETATLKCYPIPRHDTVYWYQQGPGQDPQFLISFYEKMQSDKGSIPDRFSAQQFSDYHSELNMSSLELGDSALYFCASSLDPSRTDTQYFGPGTRLTVL.

The CDR3 spells CASSLFRDTGELFF. CDR3 coding DNA: TGTGCCAGCAGTTTATTCAGGGACACCGGGGAGCTGTTTTTT. The gene calls are TRBV27 and TRBJ2-2, with D maybe TRBD1 (5 bases). CDR3 length equals 14 residues. V was shortened by 1 base and J by 3 bases, with 6 bases between the two germline ends. Germline CDR1 is MNHEY and CDR2 is SMNVEV (reference sequence).

This chain uses TRBV25-1 with TRBJ1-2; 9 positions agree with TRBD1. The V segment lost 5 bases and the J segment 8 bases; nucleotides outside the gene matches: 15. Germline CDR1 reads MGHDK; CDR2 reads SYGVNS. The CDR3 covers 16 residues. CDR3 coding DNA: TGTGCCAGCAGTTCCCCGGTGGGGACAGGGAGGGAAGGCTACACCTTC. Encoded protein: CASSSPVGTGREGYTF.

V and J are TRBV6-4 and TRBJ1-6; D may be TRBD1 (6 bases). V was pared by 3 bases and J by 9 bases, with 12 bases between. The germline CDR1 and CDR2 sequences are MRHNA and SNTAGT. CDR3 length equals 14 residues. CDR3 loop: CASSERDTISPLHF. The CDR3, as DNA: TGTGCCAGCAGTGAGAGGGACACAATTTCACCCCTCCACTTT.

V gene TRBV5-6 combines with J gene TRBJ2-3, with D unresolved. This CDR3 comprises 13 residues. V was clipped by 4 bases and J by 0 bases, with 6 bases between them. CDR1 and CDR2 from the germline V gene are SGHDT and YYEEEE. The DNA for the CDR3 is TGTGCCAGCAGCACACCTAGCACAGATACGCAGTATTTT. It codes for CASSTPSTDTQYF. The complete variable domain, with remaining parts taken from reference TRBV5-6 and TRBJ2-3, reads DAGVTQSPTHLIKTRGQQVTLRCSPKSGHDTVSWYQQALGQGPQFIFQYYEEEERQRGNFPDRFSGHQFPNYSSELNVNALLLGDSALYLCASSTPSTDTQYFGPGTRLTVL.

The chain carries TRBV10-2 and TRBJ1-3, with a weak D call TRBD1 (6 bases). CDR1 is WSHSY, CDR2 SAAADI, per germline. The V end lost 6 bases, the J end lost 1 base, and 16 bases lay between the germline ends. CDR3 length: 16 residues. CDR3 DNA: TGCGCCAGCAGGGGGGGGGCGCGGGGATCTGGAAACACCATATATTTT. Translation: CASRGGARGSGNTIYF.

This sequence joins TRBV27 and TRBJ2-3; a possible D gene is TRBD1 (6 bases). The length of the CDR3 is 15 residues. Germline CDR1 is MNHEY and CDR2 is SMNVEV (reference sequence). The V and J ends lost 5 bases and 3 bases respectively, with 15 bases between them. The CDR3 DNA sequence: TGTGCCAGCAGTGAAGTGGGGGCGGGTACAGATACGCAGTATTTT. Translation gives CASSEVGAGTDTQYF.

The chain employs TRBV7-9 and TRBJ1-1; no definite D call. The CDR3 covers 14 residues. Per germline, CDR1 SEHNR and CDR2 FQNEAQ (reference sequence). The germline V and J ends were trimmed by 3 bases and 0 bases, with 8 bases remaining between them. Here the CDR3 reads CASSFLQVNTEAFF. The CDR3 region has the DNA TGTGCCAGCAGCTTCCTACAAGTGAACACTGAAGCTTTCTTT.

In DNA, the CDR3 is TGTGCCAGCTCACCAGGACTAGGACAGGGGGCGGTGGAGCTGTTTTTT. Translating it yields CASSPGLGQGAVELFF. This chain joins TRBV18 and TRBJ2-2; 11 positions match TRBD1. CDR1 is KGHSH and CDR2 is LQKENI in the germline V gene. CDR3 length: 16 amino acids. Losses at the gene ends were 2 bases for V and 10 bases for J; bases not matched to a gene: 9.

The rearrangement links TRBV9 to TRBJ1-1; D is ambiguous. Deletions cut 2 bases from V and 2 bases from J, with 7 bases between. The CDR3 sequence is 13 residues long. Germline CDR1 is SGDLS and CDR2 is YYNGEE. The CDR3 sequence is CASSVGSNTEAFF. The CDR3 DNA reads as TGTGCCAGCAGCGTCGGCAGCAACACTGAAGCTTTCTTT.

The chain has TRBV5-4 and TRBJ2-7; D possibly corresponds to TRBD2 (6 bases). The germline CDR1 and CDR2 sequences are SGHNT and YYREEE (reference sequence). Trimming pared 5 bases from V and 7 bases from J, leaving 22 bases between. This CDR3 spans 15 amino acids. CDR3: CASSFGGSLSREQYF. The CDR3 DNA reads as TGTGCCAGCAGTTTTGGGGGGTCCCTAAGTAGAGAGCAGTACTTC.

The chain couples TRBV6-1 to TRBJ2-7; D call uncertain. The germline CDR1 and CDR2 sequences are MNHNS and SASEGT. V was trimmed by 3 bases and J by 0 bases, leaving 12 bases between them. The length of the CDR3 is 15 residues. CDR3 DNA sequence: TGTGCCAGCAGTGATGGGCTGCGCCGCTCCTACGAGCAGTACTTC. This encodes CASSDGLRRSYEQYF.

J is TRBJ1-2 and V is TRBV28; D ambiguous. CDR1 and CDR2 from the germline V gene are MDHEN and SYDVKM. CDR3 length: 13 amino acids. The ends were cut back, 2 bases at V and 4 bases at J, with 8 bases in the middle. CDR3 in DNA: TGTGCCAGCAGTTTAATCGTTCCCTATGGCTACACCTTC. The encoded protein is CASSLIVPYGYTF.

The CDR3 loop reads CASSFSGYEQYF. CDR3 nucleotides: TGTGCCAGCAGCTTTTCGGGGTACGAGCAGTACTTC. The gene calls are TRBV7-2 and TRBJ2-7, with a tentative D call TRBD2 (5 bases). Germline-derived CDR1 and CDR2 are SGHTA and FQGNSA. CDR3 length: 12 amino acids. With 3 bases removed from V and 4 bases from J, the gap between germline ends came to 7 bases.

The chain combines TRBV12-5 with TRBJ2-3, with D unclear. In germline, CDR1 is LGHNT, CDR2 FRNRAP. The CDR3 consists of 16 residues. Deletions cut 0 bases from V and 0 bases from J, with 10 bases between. CDR3 nucleotides: TGTGCTAGTGGTTTGGTACTGGATACAAGCACAGATACGCAGTATTTT. It encodes CASGLVLDTSTDTQYF.

The DNA for the CDR3 is TGTGCCAGCAGCAACCCTCTAGAACGCACAGATACGCAGTATTTT. The encoded protein is CASSNPLERTDTQYF. This chain connects TRBV7-6 to TRBJ2-3; D gene uncertain. The CDR3 contains 15 residues. Germline CDR1 and CDR2: SGHVS and FNYEAQ. Trimming pared 5 bases from V and 1 base from J, leaving 13 bases between.

This clone was counted a few times. The V gene is TRBV6-1, the J gene TRBJ1-1; D may be TRBD1 (5 bases). V lost 2 bases to trimming and J lost 1 base, with 14 bases between them. Germline V gene sequence: CDR1 MNHNS, CDR2 SASEGT. CDR3 size: 16 residues. The CDR3 DNA is TGTGCCAGCAGTGAACCAGGGAGCCCTGGGAACACTGAAGCTTTCTTT. It translates to CASSEPGSPGNTEAFF.

The chain combines TRBV27 with TRBJ2-3; possible D gene TRBD2, 5 bases. The germline V gene has CDR1 MNHEY and CDR2 SMNVEV (reference sequence). This CDR3 has 14 amino acids. Trimming took off 2 bases at V and 5 bases at J, with 11 bases between the two ends. The CDR3 bases are TGTGCCAGCAGTTTAGCCTACCGGGGAGATACGCAGTATTTT. It codes for CASSLAYRGDTQYF.